A single sample is the source of the 14 T cell receptor beta chains below, sequenced in a study of blood T cell repertoires in COVID-19. Profiling relied on immunoSEQ multiplex PCR, and the TCRdb table lists in-frame clones only, not all of them. The data show a few hundred thousand clones, over 75% seen once. Material for sequencing was PBMCs or T cells enriched from blood (not recorded which). The receptors derive from a woman in her twenties or thirties who had recovered from COVID-19.

The chain combines TRBV28 with TRBJ2-1, with D possibly being TRBD1 (5 bases). V was pared by 7 bases and J by 9 bases, with 16 bases between. The CDR3 has 13 residues. Per the germline V gene, CDR1 is MDHEN and CDR2 is SYDVKM. CDR3 sequence: CASTAKGRGEQFF. The DNA for the CDR3 is TGTGCCAGCACCGCAAAGGGGCGAGGTGAGCAGTTCTTC. Combining the CDR3 with reference TRBV28 and TRBJ2-1 gives the whole variable domain DVKVTQSSRYLVKRTGEKVFLECVQDMDHENMFWYRQDPGLGLRLIYFSYDVKMKEKGDIPEGYSVSREKKERFSLILESASTNQTSMYLCASTAKGRGEQFFGPGTRLTVL.

This clone appeared once. The chain combines TRBV14 with TRBJ1-2; 7 bases align to TRBD1. V lost 1 base and J lost 3; bases outside the gene matches: 8. Germline V CDR1 and CDR2: SGHDN, FVKESK. The CDR3 runs to 16 residues. The CDR3 spells CASSQGGIQGHYGYTF. As DNA, the CDR3 is TGTGCCAGCAGCCAAGGCGGGATACAGGGGCACTATGGCTACACCTTC.

CDR3 in amino acids: CASRTFLGSSYNSPLHF. CDR3 coding DNA: TGTGCCAGCAGGACCTTCTTGGGGAGCTCCTATAATTCACCCCTCCACTTT. The rearrangement links TRBV28 to TRBJ1-6, with D unresolved. Trimming pared 6 bases from V and 0 bases from J, leaving 15 bases between. CDR1 MDHEN and CDR2 SYDVKM come from the germline V gene. This CDR3 spans 17 amino acids.

This chain uses TRBV24-1 with TRBJ1-5; 8 positions agree with TRBD1. The germline gives CDR1 KGHDR, CDR2 SFDVKD. CDR3 length equals 15 residues. V dropped 4 bases and J dropped 3; count of bases not matched to a gene: 4. The CDR3 sequence: CATSEGQGSNQPQHF. In DNA, the CDR3 is TGTGCCACCAGTGAAGGACAGGGCTCCAATCAGCCCCAGCATTTT.

The chain employs TRBV5-1 and TRBJ2-5; 7 nucleotides agree with TRBD2. Trimming took 0 bases from V and 2 from J; bases not matched to a gene: 4. The germline CDR1 and CDR2 sequences are SGHRS and YFSETQ. This CDR3 is 15 amino acids long. CDR3 sequence reads: CASSLGLGGQETQYF. In nucleotides, the CDR3 is TGCGCCAGCAGCTTGGGGCTCGGGGGGCAAGAGACCCAGTACTTC.

The CDR3 is CASSQGQGVGNTIYF. CDR3 DNA sequence: TGCGCCAGCAGCCAGGGACAGGGAGTTGGAAACACCATATATTTT. The V gene is TRBV4-3, the J gene TRBJ1-3; TRBD1 matches at 9 bases. The CDR3 runs 15 residues. V lost 3 bases and J lost 3; bases outside the gene matches: 3. Germline CDR1 reads LGHNA; CDR2 reads YSLEER.

The V gene is TRBV5-1, the J gene TRBJ2-1; TRBD1 matches at 9 bases. The CDR3 spans 15 residues. J gave up 5 bases and V 7 bases, and 10 bases lay outside the gene matches. Germline CDR1 and CDR2: SGHRS and YFSETQ. In nucleotides, the CDR3 is TGCGCCAGCGGGGATACAGGGGGCGGCCACAATGAGCAGTTCTTC. It translates to CASGDTGGGHNEQFF.

The V and J genes are TRBV29-1 and TRBJ2-7; D unclear. The CDR3 spans 11 residues. Germline-derived CDR1 and CDR2 are SQVTM and ANQGSEA. V lost 4 bases and J lost 1, with 5 bases in between. CDR3 in DNA: TGCAGCGTTGCCGTTTCCTACGAGCAGTACTTC. This sequence encodes CSVAVSYEQYF.

The rearrangement links TRBV29-1 to TRBJ1-2; TRBD1 matches 8 bases. This CDR3 is built from 12 residues. Per the germline V gene, CDR1 is SQVTM and CDR2 is ANQGSEA. Losses at the gene ends were 4 bases for V and 6 bases for J; bases not matched to a gene: 4. CDR3 nucleotides: TGCAGCGTTGGGACAGGGACCGATGGCTACACCTTC. Amino acids: CSVGTGTDGYTF.

V gene TRBV29-1 combines with J gene TRBJ2-3; tentative D call: TRBD2 (6 bases). This CDR3 spans 13 amino acids. V was trimmed by 4 bases and J by 8 bases, leaving 16 bases between them. CDR1 SQVTM and CDR2 ANQGSEA come from the germline V gene. CDR3 region: CSVASGPTGTQYF. In nucleotides, the CDR3 is TGCAGCGTTGCCAGCGGGCCAACCGGTACGCAGTATTTT.

This sequence joins TRBV28 and TRBJ1-5; 9 nucleotides match TRBD1. The CDR3 consists of 17 residues. V lost 5 bases to trimming and J lost 4 bases; unmatched junction nucleotides: 12. Looked up from germline, CDR1 is MDHEN and CDR2 is SYDVKM. CDR3 nucleotides: TGTGCCAGCAGTCCCTCCCGGACAGGGGTCCCAAATCAGCCCCAGCATTTT. This sequence encodes CASSPSRTGVPNQPQHF.

V usage is TRBV13 and J usage is TRBJ2-7; the match to TRBD1 covers 7 bases. The CDR3 is made up of 15 amino acids. In germline, CDR1 is PRHDT, CDR2 FYEKMQ (reference sequence). J lost 0 bases, V lost 5 bases, and 7 bases had no gene match. DNA of the CDR3: TGTGCCAGCAGCCGACCCCGGGACAGCTCCTACGAGCAGTACTTC. This encodes CASSRPRDSSYEQYF.

The chain couples TRBV19 to TRBJ1-5, with a weak D call TRBD1 (5 bases). This CDR3 has 14 amino acids. Germline V gives CDR1 LNHDA, CDR2 SQIVND (reference sequence). V lost 8 bases to trimming and J lost 0 bases, with 11 bases between them. In nucleotides, the CDR3 is TGTGCCAGTGGGGGGTTCTATAGCAATCAGCCCCAGCATTTT. It is translated as CASGGFYSNQPQHF.

The chain recombines TRBV30 with TRBJ1-2; 9 bases line up with TRBD1. Unmatched junction bases numbered 8, after V lost 4 bases and J lost 5 bases. Germline V gives CDR1 GTSNPN, CDR2 SVGIG (reference sequence). The CDR3 is made up of 14 amino acids. CDR3 residues: CAWTGTGIGYGYTF. For the CDR3, the DNA is TGTGCCTGGACCGGGACAGGGATTGGGTATGGCTACACCTTC.